The 18 T cell receptor beta chains below come from one sample, sequenced in a study of blood T cell repertoires in COVID-19. TCRdb's copy holds only in-frame clones and misses some; the assay was immunoSEQ multiplex PCR. Among around 130,000 clones listed, 75% to 90% were seen once. Sequenced material: peripheral blood. These receptors were obtained from a woman of 80 years or more with acute or convalescent COVID-19.

This sequence joins TRBV7-9 and TRBJ1-1, with 11 bases aligning to TRBD1. V was pared by 5 bases and J by 7 bases, with 9 bases of the junction left unmatched. CDR1 and CDR2 from the germline V gene are SEHNR and FQNEAQ (reference sequence). The CDR3 runs to 15 residues. CDR3 DNA: TGTGCCAGCAGCACACAGACCGGGACAGGGGGTGAAGCTTTCTTT. Its protein product is CASSTQTGTGGEAFF.

V usage is TRBV10-3 and J usage is TRBJ1-5, with a tentative D call TRBD1 (5 bases). Germline values: CDR1 ENHRY, CDR2 SYGVKD. Trimming shortened V by 2 bases and J by 5 bases, and 7 bases separated the two germline ends. There are 13 residues in the CDR3. The CDR3 DNA follows: TGTGCCATCAGTGAGACGGGGGATCAGCCCCAGCATTTT. Residues: CAISETGDQPQHF.

V is TRBV11-3 and J is TRBJ2-4, with TRBD1 matching 8 bases. This CDR3 region has 15 residues. J was trimmed by 5 bases and V by 3 bases; bases with no gene match: 6. Germline CDR1 is SGHNT and CDR2 is YENEEA. CDR3: CASSFIQGAENIQYF. Here the CDR3 DNA reads TGTGCCAGCAGCTTTATCCAGGGGGCTGAAAACATTCAGTACTTC.

The chain has TRBV5-1 and TRBJ2-7, with a weak D call TRBD1 (6 bases). Trimming cost V 1 base and J 2 bases, with 13 bases left between them. From germline, CDR1 is SGHRS and CDR2 YFSETQ. The CDR3 is 15 amino acids. DNA for the CDR3: TGCGCCAGCAGCTTGACAGGACAGCCAACCTACGAGCAGTACTTC. Translated: CASSLTGQPTYEQYF.

This chain links TRBV9 with TRBJ2-7; 11 positions match TRBD2. The length of the CDR3 is 15 residues. The germline V gene has CDR1 SGDLS and CDR2 YYNGEE. The J segment lost 5 bases and the V segment lost 0 bases, leaving 4 bases of the junction unmatched. Here the CDR3 DNA reads TGTGCCAGCAGCGTAGAACTAGCGGGGGCGGACGAGCAGTACTTC. Translating gives CASSVELAGADEQYF.

In nucleotides, the CDR3 is TGTGCCAGCAGCCACGGGACTAGCGGATTCCAAGAGACCCAGTACTTC. Amino acids: CASSHGTSGFQETQYF. The chain carries TRBV11-1 and TRBJ2-5, with 11 bases matching TRBD2. The J segment lost 1 base and the V segment lost 5 bases, leaving 6 bases of the junction unmatched. In germline, CDR1 is SGHAT, CDR2 FQDESV (reference sequence). The CDR3 is 16 amino acids.

Written as DNA, the CDR3 is TGTGCCAGTAGTATGACTCGGAATTCGAATGAAAAACTGTTTTTT. Encoded protein: CASSMTRNSNEKLFF. This chain connects TRBV19 to TRBJ1-4; D unresolved. The germline V and J ends were trimmed by 3 bases and 5 bases, with 13 bases remaining between them. The germline V gene encodes CDR1 LNHDA and CDR2 SQIVND (reference sequence). This CDR3 is 15 amino acids long.

The rearrangement joins TRBV6-4 to TRBJ2-3; 9 bases agree with TRBD1. After removal of 5 bases from V and 0 bases from J, the junction contained 6 bases not matched to a gene. CDR1 is MRHNA, CDR2 SNTAGT, per germline. The CDR3 sequence is 16 residues long. CDR3 bases: TGTGCCAGCAGTTCTACAGGGGGCGCGAGCACAGATACGCAGTATTTT. This gives the protein CASSSTGGASTDTQYF.

The chain recombines TRBV29-1 with TRBJ2-1; possible D gene TRBD1, 6 bases. The ends were cut back, 5 bases at V and 1 base at J, with 9 bases in the middle. This CDR3 comprises 13 residues. From germline, CDR1 is SQVTM and CDR2 ANQGSEA. The CDR3 protein is CSVRGQSYNEQFF. The CDR3 DNA reads as TGCAGCGTTCGAGGACAGTCCTACAATGAGCAGTTCTTC.

This CDR3 reads CAISESFLDTQYF. Here the CDR3 DNA reads TGTGCCATCAGTGAGTCGTTCTTGGATACGCAGTATTTT. The chain joins TRBV10-3 to TRBJ2-3; D call uncertain. The CDR3 extends over 13 amino acids. Trimming took 0 bases from V and 6 from J, leaving 7 bases between them. Looked up from germline, CDR1 is ENHRY and CDR2 is SYGVKD.

The chain is built from TRBV11-2 and TRBJ1-6; a possible D gene is TRBD1 (6 bases). The CDR3 is made up of 15 amino acids. The germline V gene has CDR1 SGHAT and CDR2 FQNNGV. V was pared by 1 base and J by 6 bases, with 10 bases between. CDR3 in amino acids: CASSLAGHFNSPLHF. In nucleotides, the CDR3 is TGTGCCAGCAGCTTAGCGGGACACTTTAATTCACCCCTCCACTTT.

The chain uses TRBV30 and TRBJ1-1; 8 nucleotides line up with TRBD1. CDR1 and CDR2 from the germline V gene are GTSNPN and SVGIG (reference sequence). The CDR3 has 12 amino acids. Losses at the gene ends were 3 bases for V and 11 bases for J; bases not matched to a gene: 8. CDR3 sequence: CAWRGQDSAAFF. The CDR3 nucleotides read TGTGCCTGGAGGGGACAGGACAGCGCGGCTTTCTTT.

V is TRBV27 and J is TRBJ1-2; TRBD1 matches at 10 bases. J lost 3 bases, V lost 5 bases, and 9 bases had no gene match. There are 16 residues in the CDR3. Germline CDR1 MNHEY, CDR2 SMNVEV (reference sequence). Here the CDR3 DNA reads TGTGCCAGCAGTCCGACCGGGACAGGGGTTTACTATGGCTACACCTTC. Translated: CASSPTGTGVYYGYTF.

The rearrangement uses TRBV4-1 and TRBJ1-2, with no clear D. The CDR3 has 13 amino acids. V was pared by 0 bases and J by 6 bases, with 8 bases between. Germline lookup yields CDR1 MGHRA and CDR2 YSYEKL. The CDR3 here is CASSQDVQDGYTF. The CDR3 region has the DNA TGCGCCAGCAGCCAAGATGTCCAGGATGGCTACACCTTC.

The V and J genes are TRBV5-4 and TRBJ2-5; TRBD2 agrees at 9 bases. CDR3 length equals 15 residues. The V segment lost 1 base and the J segment 2 bases; nucleotides outside the gene matches: 3. Germline V lookup: CDR1 SGHNT, CDR2 YYREEE (reference sequence). CDR3 sequence (DNA): TGTGCCAGCAGCTTGCCAGCGGGGGGTCAAGAGACCCAGTACTTC. It encodes CASSLPAGGQETQYF.

This sequence joins TRBV4-1 and TRBJ2-5; 7 bases fit TRBD2. V trimming: 1 base; J trimming: 2 bases; junction bases outside the gene matches: 4. CDR3 length equals 15 residues. Germline CDR1 and CDR2: MGHRA and YSYEKL. CDR3 nucleotides: TGCGCCAGCAGCCAAGGAGGGACTATTCAAGAGACCCAGTACTTC. Amino acids: CASSQGGTIQETQYF.

The CDR3 DNA reads as TGTGCCAGCAGCCAAGCCGGGACAGGAGGGCACGGCTACACCTTC. Its protein is CASSQAGTGGHGYTF. This chain joins TRBV3-1 (or the pseudogene TRBV3-2) and TRBJ1-2, with 8 bases matching TRBD1. Germline-derived CDR1 and CDR2 are LGHDT and YNNKEL (reference sequence). This CDR3 spans 15 amino acids. Trimming cost V 1 base and J 8 bases; bases outside gene matches: 9.

V gene TRBV18 combines with J gene TRBJ1-1, with a possible D match to TRBD1 (6 bases). This CDR3 has 14 residues. The V end was cut by 5 bases, the J end by 0 bases, with 10 bases between. CDR1 is KGHSH and CDR2 is LQKENI in the germline V gene. Written as DNA, the CDR3 is TGTGCCAGCTCAGCGGACAGAATGAACACTGAAGCTTTCTTT. Translation: CASSADRMNTEAFF.